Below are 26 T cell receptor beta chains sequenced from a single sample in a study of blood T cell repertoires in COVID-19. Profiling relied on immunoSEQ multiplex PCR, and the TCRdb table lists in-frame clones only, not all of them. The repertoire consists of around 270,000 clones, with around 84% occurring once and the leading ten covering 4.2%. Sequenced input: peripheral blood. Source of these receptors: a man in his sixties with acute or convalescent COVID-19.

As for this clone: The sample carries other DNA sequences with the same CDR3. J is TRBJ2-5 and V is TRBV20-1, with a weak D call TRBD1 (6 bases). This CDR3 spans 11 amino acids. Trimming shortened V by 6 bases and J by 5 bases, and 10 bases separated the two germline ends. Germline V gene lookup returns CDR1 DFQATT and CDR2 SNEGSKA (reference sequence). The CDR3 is CSARRGETQYF. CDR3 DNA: TGCAGTGCCCGTAGGGGGGAGACCCAGTACTTC.

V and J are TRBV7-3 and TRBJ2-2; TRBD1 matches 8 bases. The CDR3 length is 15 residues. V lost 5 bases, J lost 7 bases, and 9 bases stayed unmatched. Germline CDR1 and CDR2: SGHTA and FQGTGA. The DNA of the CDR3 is TGTGCCAGCAGCCCCAACCGACAGGGGAACGGGGAGCTGTTTTTT. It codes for CASSPNRQGNGELFF. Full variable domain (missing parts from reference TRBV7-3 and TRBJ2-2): GAGVSQTPSNKVTEKGKYVELRCDPISGHTALYWYRQSLGQGPEFLIYFQGTGAADDSGLPNDRFFAVRPEGSVSTLKIQRTERGDSAVYLCASSPNRQGNGELFFGEGSRLTVL.

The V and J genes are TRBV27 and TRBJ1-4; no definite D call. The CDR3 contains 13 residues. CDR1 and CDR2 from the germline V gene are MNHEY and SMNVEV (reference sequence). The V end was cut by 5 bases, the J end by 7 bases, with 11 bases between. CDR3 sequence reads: CASSQVYGEKLFF. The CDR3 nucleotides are TGTGCCAGCAGTCAGGTTTACGGTGAAAAACTGTTTTTT.

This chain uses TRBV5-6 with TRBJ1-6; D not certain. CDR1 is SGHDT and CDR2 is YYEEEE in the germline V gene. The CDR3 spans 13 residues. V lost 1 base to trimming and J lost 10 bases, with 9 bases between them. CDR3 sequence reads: CASSLRTRSPLHF. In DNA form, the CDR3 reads TGTGCCAGCAGCTTGCGGACTCGGTCACCCCTCCACTTT. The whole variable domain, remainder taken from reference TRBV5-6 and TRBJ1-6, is DAGVTQSPTHLIKTRGQQVTLRCSPKSGHDTVSWYQQALGQGPQFIFQYYEEEERQRGNFPDRFSGHQFPNYSSELNVNALLLGDSALYLCASSLRTRSPLHFGNGTRLTVT.

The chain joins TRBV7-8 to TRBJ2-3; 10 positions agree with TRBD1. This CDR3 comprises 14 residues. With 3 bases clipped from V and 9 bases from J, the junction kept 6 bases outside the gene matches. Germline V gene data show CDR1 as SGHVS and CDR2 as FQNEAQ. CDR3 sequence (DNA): TGTGCCAGCAGCTTCTACGTGACAGGGGGCACGCAGTATTTT. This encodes CASSFYVTGGTQYF. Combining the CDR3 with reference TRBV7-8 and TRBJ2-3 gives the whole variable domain GAGVSQSPRYKVAKRGQDVALRCDPISGHVSLFWYQQALGQGPEFLTYFQNEAQLDKSGLPSDRFFAERPEGSVSTLKIQRTQQEDSAVYLCASSFYVTGGTQYFGPGTRLTVL.

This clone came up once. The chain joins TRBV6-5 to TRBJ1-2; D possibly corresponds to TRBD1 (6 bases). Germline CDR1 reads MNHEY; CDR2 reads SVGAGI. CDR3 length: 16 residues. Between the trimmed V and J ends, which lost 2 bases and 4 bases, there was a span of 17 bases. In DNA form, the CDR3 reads TGTGCCAGCAGTTACGGGGGGGGCAGGGGCGTCTATGGCTACACCTTC. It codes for CASSYGGGRGVYGYTF.

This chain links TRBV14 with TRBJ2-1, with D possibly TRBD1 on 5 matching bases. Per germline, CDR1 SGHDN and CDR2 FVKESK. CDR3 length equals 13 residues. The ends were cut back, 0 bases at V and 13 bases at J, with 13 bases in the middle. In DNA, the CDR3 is TGTGCCAGCAGCCAAGATATGGGGCTTGGACAGTTCTTC. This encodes CASSQDMGLGQFF. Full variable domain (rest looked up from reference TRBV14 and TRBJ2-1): EAGVTQFPSHSVIEKGQTVTLRCDPISGHDNLYWYRRVMGKEIKFLLHFVKESKQDESGMPNNRFLAERTGGTYSTLKVQPAELEDSGVYFCASSQDMGLGQFFGPGTRLTVL.

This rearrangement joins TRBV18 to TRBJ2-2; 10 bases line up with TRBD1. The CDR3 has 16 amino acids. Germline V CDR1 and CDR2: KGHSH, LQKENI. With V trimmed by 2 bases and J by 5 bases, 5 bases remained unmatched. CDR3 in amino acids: CASSPSGTGVTGELFF. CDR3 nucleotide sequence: TGTGCCAGCTCACCATCGGGGACAGGGGTAACCGGGGAGCTGTTTTTT.

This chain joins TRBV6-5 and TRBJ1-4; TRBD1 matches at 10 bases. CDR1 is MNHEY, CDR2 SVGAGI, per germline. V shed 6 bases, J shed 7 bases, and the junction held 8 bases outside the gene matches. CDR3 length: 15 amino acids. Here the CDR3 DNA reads TGTGCCAGCAGGAAATTCGGGACAGGGGCTGAAAAACTGTTTTTT. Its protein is CASRKFGTGAEKLFF.

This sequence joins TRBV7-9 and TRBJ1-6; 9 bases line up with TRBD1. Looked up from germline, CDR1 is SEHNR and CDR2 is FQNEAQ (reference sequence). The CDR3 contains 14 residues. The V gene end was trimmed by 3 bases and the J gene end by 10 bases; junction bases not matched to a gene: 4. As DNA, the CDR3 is TGTGCCAGCAGCTTTGGACAGGGGCAATCACCCCTCCACTTT. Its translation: CASSFGQGQSPLHF.

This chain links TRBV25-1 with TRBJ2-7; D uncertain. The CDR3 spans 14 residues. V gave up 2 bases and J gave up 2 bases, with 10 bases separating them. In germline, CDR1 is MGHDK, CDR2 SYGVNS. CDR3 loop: CASSEQLKPYEQYF. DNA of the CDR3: TGTGCCAGCAGTGAACAACTGAAACCCTACGAGCAGTACTTC.

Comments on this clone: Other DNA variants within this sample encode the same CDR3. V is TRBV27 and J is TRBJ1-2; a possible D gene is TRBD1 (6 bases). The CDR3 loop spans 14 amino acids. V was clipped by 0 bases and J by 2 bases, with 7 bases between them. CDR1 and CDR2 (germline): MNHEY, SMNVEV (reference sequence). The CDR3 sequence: CASSLSGQNYGYTF. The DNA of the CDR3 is TGTGCCAGCAGTTTATCTGGACAGAACTATGGCTACACCTTC.

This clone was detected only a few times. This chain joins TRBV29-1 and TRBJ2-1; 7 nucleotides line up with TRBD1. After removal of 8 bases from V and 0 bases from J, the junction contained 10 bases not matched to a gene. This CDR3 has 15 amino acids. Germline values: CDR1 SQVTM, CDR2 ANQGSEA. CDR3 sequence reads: CSTTGTADSYNEQFF. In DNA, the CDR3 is TGCAGCACGACCGGGACAGCCGACTCCTACAATGAGCAGTTCTTC.

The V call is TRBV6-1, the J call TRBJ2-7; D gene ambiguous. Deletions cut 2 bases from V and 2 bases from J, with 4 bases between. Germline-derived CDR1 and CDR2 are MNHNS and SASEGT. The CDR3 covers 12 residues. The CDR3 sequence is CASSEPAYEQYF. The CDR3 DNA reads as TGTGCCAGCAGTGAACCCGCCTACGAGCAGTACTTC.

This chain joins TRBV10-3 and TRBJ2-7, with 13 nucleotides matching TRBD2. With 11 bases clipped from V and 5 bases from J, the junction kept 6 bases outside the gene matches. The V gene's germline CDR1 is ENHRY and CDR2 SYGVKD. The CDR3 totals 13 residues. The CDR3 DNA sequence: TGTGCCGTTCGGACTAGCGGGGGCGACGAGCAGTACTTC. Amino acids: CAVRTSGGDEQYF.

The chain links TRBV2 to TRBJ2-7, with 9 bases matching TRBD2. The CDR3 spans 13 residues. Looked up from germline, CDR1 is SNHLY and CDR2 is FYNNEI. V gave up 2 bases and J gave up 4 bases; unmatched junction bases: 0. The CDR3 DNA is TGTGCCAGCAGTGAACTAGCGGGGTACGAGCAGTACTTC. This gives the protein CASSELAGYEQYF.

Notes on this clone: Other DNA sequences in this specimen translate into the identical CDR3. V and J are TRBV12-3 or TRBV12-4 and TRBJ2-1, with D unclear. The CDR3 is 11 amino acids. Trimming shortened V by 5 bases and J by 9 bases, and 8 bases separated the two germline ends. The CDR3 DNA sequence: TGTGCCAGCAGTCTAGGTCTTGAGCAGTTCTTC. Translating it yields CASSLGLEQFF.

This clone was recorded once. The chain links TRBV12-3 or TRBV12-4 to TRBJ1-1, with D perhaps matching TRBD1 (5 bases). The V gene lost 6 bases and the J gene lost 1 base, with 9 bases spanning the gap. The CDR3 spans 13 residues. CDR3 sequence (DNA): TGTGCCAGCAGCCGCGACAGGAACACTGAAGCTTTCTTT. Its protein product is CASSRDRNTEAFF.

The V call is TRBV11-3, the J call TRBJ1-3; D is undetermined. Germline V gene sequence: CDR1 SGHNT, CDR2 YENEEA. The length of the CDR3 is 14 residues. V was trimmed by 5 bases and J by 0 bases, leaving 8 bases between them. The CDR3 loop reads CASSPGSSGNTIYF. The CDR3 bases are TGTGCCAGCAGCCCAGGTTCCTCTGGAAACACCATATATTTT.

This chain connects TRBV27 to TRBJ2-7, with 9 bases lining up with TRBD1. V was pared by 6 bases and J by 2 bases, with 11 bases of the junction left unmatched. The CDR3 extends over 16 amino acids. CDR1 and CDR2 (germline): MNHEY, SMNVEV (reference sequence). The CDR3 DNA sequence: TGTGCCAGCAGCGACAGGGGGGACGCAATCACCTACGAGCAGTACTTC. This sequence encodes CASSDRGDAITYEQYF.

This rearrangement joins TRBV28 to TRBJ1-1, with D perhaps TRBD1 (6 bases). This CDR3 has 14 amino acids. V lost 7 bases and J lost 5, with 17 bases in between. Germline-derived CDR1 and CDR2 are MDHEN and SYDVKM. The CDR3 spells CASTRRYRATEAFF. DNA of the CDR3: TGTGCCAGCACCCGAAGGTACAGGGCTACTGAAGCTTTCTTT.

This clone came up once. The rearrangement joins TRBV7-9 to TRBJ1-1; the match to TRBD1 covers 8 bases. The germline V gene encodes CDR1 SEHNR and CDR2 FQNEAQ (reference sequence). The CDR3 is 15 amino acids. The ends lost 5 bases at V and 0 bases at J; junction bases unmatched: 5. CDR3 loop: CASSVRTGLNTEAFF. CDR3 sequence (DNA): TGTGCCAGCAGCGTCAGGACAGGGCTGAACACTGAAGCTTTCTTT. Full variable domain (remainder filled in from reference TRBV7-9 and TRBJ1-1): DTGVSQNPRHKITKRGQNVTFRCDPISEHNRLYWYRQTLGQGPEFLTYFQNEAQLEKSRLLSDRFSAERPKGSFSTLEIQRTEQGDSAMYLCASSVRTGLNTEAFFGQGTRLTVV.

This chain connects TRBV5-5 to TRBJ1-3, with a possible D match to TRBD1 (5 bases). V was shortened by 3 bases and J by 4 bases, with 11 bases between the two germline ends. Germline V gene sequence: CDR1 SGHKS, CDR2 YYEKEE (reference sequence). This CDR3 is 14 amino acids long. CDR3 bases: TGTGCCAGCAGCTCCAGGGTTCTAGGAAACACCATATATTTT. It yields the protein CASSSRVLGNTIYF. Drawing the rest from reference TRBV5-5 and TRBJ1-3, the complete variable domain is DAGVTQSPTHLIKTRGQQVTLRCSPISGHKSVSWYQQVLGQGPQFIFQYYEKEERGRGNFPDRFSARQFPNYSSELNVNALLLGDSALYLCASSSRVLGNTIYFGEGSWLTVV.

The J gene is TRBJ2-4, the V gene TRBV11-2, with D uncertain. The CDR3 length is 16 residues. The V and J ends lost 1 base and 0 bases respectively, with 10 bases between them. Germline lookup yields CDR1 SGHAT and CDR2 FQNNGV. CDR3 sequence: CASSLGSVLAKNIQYF. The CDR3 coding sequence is TGTGCCAGCAGCTTAGGGAGCGTTTTAGCCAAAAACATTCAGTACTTC.

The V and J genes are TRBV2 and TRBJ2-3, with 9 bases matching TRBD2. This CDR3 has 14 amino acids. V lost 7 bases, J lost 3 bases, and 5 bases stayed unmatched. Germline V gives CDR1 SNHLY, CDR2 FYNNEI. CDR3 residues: CASTGTSPTDTQYF. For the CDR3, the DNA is TGTGCCAGCACGGGGACTAGCCCAACAGATACGCAGTATTTT.

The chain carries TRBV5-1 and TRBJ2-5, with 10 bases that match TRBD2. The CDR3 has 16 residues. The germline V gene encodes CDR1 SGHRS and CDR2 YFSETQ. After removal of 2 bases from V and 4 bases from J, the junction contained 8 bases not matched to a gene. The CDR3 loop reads CASSFGSGRSGETQYF. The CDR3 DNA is TGCGCCAGCAGCTTTGGTAGCGGGAGGTCAGGAGAGACCCAGTACTTC.